This T cell receptor beta chain originates from a study of T cell clonality in common variable immunodeficiency. This clone appeared many times. The read stops 3 residues short of the end of the CDR3; the missing end is completed from the germline J gene. The CDR3 runs 13 residues. J gave up 5 bases and V 4 bases, and 5 bases lay outside the gene matches. Germline V gives CDR1 GTSNPN, CDR2 SVGIG (reference sequence). Libraries were prepared by immunoSEQ multiplex PCR; TCRdb keeps only in-frame clonotypes and omits some of them. The sample is made up of tens of thousands of clones, none counted only once.

The clonotype originates from a person between 18 and 75 years old in good health. This chain links TRBV30 with TRBJ1-1, with TRBD1 matching over 9 bases. Input material: peripheral blood mononuclear cells. The DNA read from the CDR3 is TGTGCCTGGAACAGGGGGCCGGAGACTGAA. It yields the protein CAWNRGPETE. The whole CDR3 sequence is CAWNRGPETEAFF. Full variable domain (outside the CDR3, taken from reference TRBV30 and TRBJ1-1): SQTIHQWPATLVQPVGSPLSLECTVEGTSNPNLYWYRQAAGRGLQLLFYSVGIGQISSEVPQNLSASRPQDRQFILSSKKLLLSDSGFYLCAWNRGPETEAFFGQGTRLTVV.